This T cell receptor beta chain was identified during a study of T cell repertoires in cytomegalovirus infection. About the study: TCR beta signatures that were public indicated CMV infection and matching HLA type. Study results and limitations: CMV-specific TCR beta clonotypes restricted by HLA-C were the ones dominating the ex vivo response.

TCRdb passed the reads through MiXCR, listing each CDR3 protein once. The sample has some 170,000 distinct CDR3 sequences, roughly 15% seen once. In its sample, this clonotype was seen many times. As yet, its antigen is unknown. Specimen: CD8+ T cells from PBMCs. The TCR comes from a human donor in good health (CMV status not recorded). Some clones in this sample may be carry-over from other donors' samples.

This CDR3 is CASSSNWDRQNTEAFF. CDR3 sequence (DNA): TGTGCCAGCAGTTCAAATTGGGACAGACAGAACACTGAAGCTTTCTTT. The chain employs TRBV7-8 and TRBJ1-1, with TRBD1 identical over 7 bases. The V gene end was trimmed by 6 bases and the J gene end by 1 base; junction bases not matched to a gene: 11. The germline gives CDR1 SGHVS, CDR2 FQNEAQ. The CDR3 contains 16 residues. Combining the CDR3 with reference TRBV7-8 and TRBJ1-1 gives the whole variable domain GAGVSQSPRYKVAKRGQDVALRCDPISGHVSLFWYQQALGQGPEFLTYFQNEAQLDKSGLPSDRFFAERPEGSVSTLKIQRTQQEDSAVYLCASSSNWDRQNTEAFFGQGTRLTVV.